This TCR beta chain was sequenced during a study of vaccination effects on CD4 cells after COVID-19. Concerning this clone: The antigen is unknown.

At the end of 9 to 11 days of culture, CD4+ T cells were isolated. Vaccine recipients, nucleocapsid antibody negative, had no prior SARS-CoV-2 infection. Profiled with immunoSEQ multiplex PCR; TCRdb holds only in-frame clones, not every one. The data contain about 58,000 clones, around 80% of them singletons. The material was CD4+ T cells from PBMCs cultured without peptide, obtained before COVID-19 vaccination. This sequence originates from a human donor who received a COVID-19 vaccine.

CDR3 amino acids: CAIMGQDDYEQYV. The CDR3 DNA follows: TGTGCCATCATGGGACAGGATGACTACGAGCAGTACGTC. The chain uses TRBV10-3 and TRBJ2-7, with 8 bases that match TRBD1. V shed 7 bases and J 3 bases; nucleotides not matched to a gene: 5. Germline V gives CDR1 ENHRY, CDR2 SYGVKD. The CDR3 has 13 amino acids.